Listed here are 14 T cell receptor beta chains from one sample, sequenced in a study of T-cell memory formation after mild COVID-19. One entry per CDR3 protein results from TCRdb running MiXCR on the 5' RACE reads. The profile shows more than 300,000 distinct CDR3 sequences, roughly 15% of them singletons. The sample was PBMCs or a T cell subset sorted from them (not recorded which). The receptors derive from a man aged 18 to 30 who had mild COVID-19 (a few samples of this study predate the infection). Cell type and time point are not known.

The chain is built from TRBV13 and TRBJ2-7, with D unclear. The CDR3 consists of 20 residues. Germline V CDR1 and CDR2: PRHDT, FYEKMQ (reference sequence). The germline V and J ends were trimmed by 5 bases and 0 bases, with 29 bases remaining between them. CDR3 sequence reads: CASSAPNVAHRNDLSYEQYF. CDR3 bases: TGTGCCAGCAGCGCACCGAACGTCGCGCACCGGAACGACCTCTCCTACGAGCAGTACTTC. Drawing the rest from reference TRBV13 and TRBJ2-7, the complete variable domain is AAGVIQSPRHLIKEKRETATLKCYPIPRHDTVYWYQQGPGQDPQFLISFYEKMQSDKGSIPDRFSAQQFSDYHSELNMSSLELGDSALYFCASSAPNVAHRNDLSYEQYFGPGTRLTVT.

This clonotype has a single count. The V and J genes are TRBV20-1 and TRBJ1-5; maybe TRBD1 (5 bases). V was shortened by 3 bases and J by 4 bases, with 22 bases between the two germline ends. The V gene's germline CDR1 is DFQATT and CDR2 SNEGSKA (reference sequence). CDR3 length: 17 amino acids. The CDR3 reads CSASSVRVTGLNQPQHF. The CDR3 nucleotides read TGCAGTGCTAGCTCTGTAAGGGTCACAGGCCTAAATCAGCCCCAGCATTTT.

In its sample, this clonotype was seen many times. The chain is built from TRBV5-5 and TRBJ1-4; 9 bases are shared with TRBD1. The V gene's germline CDR1 is SGHKS and CDR2 YYEKEE (reference sequence). CDR3 length: 16 residues. J was trimmed by 7 bases and V by 4 bases; bases with no gene match: 11. The CDR3 region has the DNA TGTGCCAGCAGCCTCCTTACAGGGGGCAAGGGTGAAAAACTGTTTTTT. Translating gives CASSLLTGGKGEKLFF.

This clonotype has only a few counts. The rearrangement joins TRBV6-2 or TRBV6-3 to TRBJ1-1; D gene unclear. The germline V gene has CDR1 MNHEY and CDR2 SVGEGT. The CDR3 is made up of 14 amino acids. Between the trimmed V and J ends, which lost 2 bases and 2 bases, there was a span of 9 bases. In DNA, the CDR3 is TGTGCCAGCAGTTACGGCAGAATAAACACTGAAGCTTTCTTT. Translated: CASSYGRINTEAFF.

This clonotype was found a few times. This chain links TRBV27 with TRBJ1-4; maybe TRBD1 (5 bases). Germline V CDR1 and CDR2: MNHEY, SMNVEV (reference sequence). CDR3 length: 15 amino acids. Trimming pared 4 bases from V and 8 bases from J, leaving 17 bases between. The CDR3 is CASSSGGAGGEKLFF. CDR3 nucleotide sequence: TGTGCCAGCAGTTCCGGGGGAGCCGGAGGCGAAAAACTGTTTTTT.

The gene calls are TRBV7-2 and TRBJ2-7; 8 bases line up with TRBD1. CDR1 is SGHTA and CDR2 is FQGNSA in the germline V gene. Germline trimming cut 5 bases from V and 6 bases from J; bases unmatched to any gene: 6. The CDR3 loop spans 13 amino acids. CDR3 sequence: CASSVETGVEQYF. For the CDR3, the DNA is TGTGCCAGCAGCGTGGAGACAGGGGTCGAGCAGTACTTC. Looking up the rest from reference TRBV7-2 and TRBJ2-7 gives the full variable domain: GAGVSQSPSNKVTEKGKDVELRCDPISGHTALYWYRQSLGQGLEFLIYFQGNSAPDKSGLPSDRFSAERTGGSVSTLTIQRTQQEDSAVYLCASSVETGVEQYFGPGTRLTVT.

This clonotype showed up just a few times. The chain has TRBV5-1 and TRBJ1-1, with a possible D match to TRBD1 (5 bases). Germline V gives CDR1 SGHRS, CDR2 YFSETQ. V gave up 0 bases and J gave up 11 bases, with 17 bases separating them. The CDR3 spans 14 residues. The CDR3 region is CASSLGPEAGPAFF. In DNA, the CDR3 is TGCGCCAGCAGCTTGGGGCCCGAGGCGGGGCCGGCTTTCTTT.

The chain has TRBV4-3 and TRBJ2-5, with unresolved D. The CDR3 has 15 amino acids. Per germline, CDR1 LGHNA and CDR2 YSLEER. The V end was cut by 0 bases, the J end by 5 bases, with 13 bases between. In DNA, the CDR3 is TGCGCCAGCAGCCAAGATCTAGGAACCGGGGAGACCCAGTACTTC. As protein: CASSQDLGTGETQYF.

This clonotype was observed a few times. The chain recombines TRBV5-1 with TRBJ1-4; D is perhaps TRBD1 (5 bases). The germline CDR1 and CDR2 sequences are SGHRS and YFSETQ. Trimming took 4 bases from V and 12 from J, leaving 13 bases between them. The CDR3 runs to 12 residues. The CDR3 nucleotides are TGCGCCAGCAGCCCCGCAGGGCGGGAACTGTTTTTT. As protein: CASSPAGRELFF.

This chain links TRBV27 with TRBJ2-3; 10 bases align to TRBD1. V gave up 4 bases and J gave up 2 bases; unmatched junction bases: 6. Looked up from germline, CDR1 is MNHEY and CDR2 is SMNVEV (reference sequence). CDR3 length equals 16 residues. CDR3 in DNA: TGTGCCAGCAGTTCGCGCGACAGGGGGCTCACAGATACGCAGTATTTT. Protein sequence: CASSSRDRGLTDTQYF.

The rearrangement joins TRBV6-5 to TRBJ1-4; possible D gene TRBD1, 6 bases. The V gene's germline CDR1 is MNHEY and CDR2 SVGAGI. The CDR3 totals 19 residues. The V end lost 5 bases, the J end lost 0 bases, and 22 bases lay between the germline ends. The CDR3 bases are TGTGCCAGCAGTGGCAGGACAGACCTAAATCCCTCAACTAATGAAAAACTGTTTTTT. Its protein is CASSGRTDLNPSTNEKLFF.

This chain uses TRBV24-1 with TRBJ2-3; D is unresolved. Trimming shortened V by 7 bases and J by 3 bases, and 7 bases separated the two germline ends. This CDR3 has 12 residues. Germline V gene lookup returns CDR1 KGHDR and CDR2 SFDVKD. The CDR3: CATSLQTDTQYF. Written as DNA, the CDR3 is TGTGCCACCAGCCTGCAGACAGATACGCAGTATTTT.

The J gene is TRBJ2-1, the V gene TRBV9, with 11 bases fitting TRBD2. The CDR3 is 16 residues long. Unmatched junction bases numbered 6, after V lost 2 bases and J lost 5 bases. The V gene's germline CDR1 is SGDLS and CDR2 YYNGEE. CDR3 region: CASSVRPGLADNEQFF. CDR3 DNA: TGTGCCAGCAGCGTTAGGCCGGGACTAGCGGACAATGAGCAGTTCTTC.

V and J are TRBV3-1 and TRBJ2-5; 13 positions agree with TRBD2. There are 16 residues in the CDR3. The junction had 2 bases not matched to a gene; V was cut back by 2 bases and J by 2 bases. Germline V gene sequence: CDR1 LGHDT, CDR2 YNNKEL (reference sequence). CDR3 sequence (DNA): TGTGCCAGCAGCCAACCGGGACTAGCGGGACAAGAGACCCAGTACTTC. Encoded protein: CASSQPGLAGQETQYF.